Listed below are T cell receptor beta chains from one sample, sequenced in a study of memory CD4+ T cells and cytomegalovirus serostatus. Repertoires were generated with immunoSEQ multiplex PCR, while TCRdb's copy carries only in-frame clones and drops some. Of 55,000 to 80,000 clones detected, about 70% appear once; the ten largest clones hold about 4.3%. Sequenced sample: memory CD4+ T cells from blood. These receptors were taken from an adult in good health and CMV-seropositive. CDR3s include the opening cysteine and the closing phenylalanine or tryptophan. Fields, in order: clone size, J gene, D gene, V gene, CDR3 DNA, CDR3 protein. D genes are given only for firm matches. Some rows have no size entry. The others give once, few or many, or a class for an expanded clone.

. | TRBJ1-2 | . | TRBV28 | TGTGCCAGCAGTTTACCGCCAGGGCGCTCGATCCTAGGCTACACCTTC | CASSLPPGRSILGYTF
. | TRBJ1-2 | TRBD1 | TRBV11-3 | TGTGCCAGCAGCCCGAAACAGGGGAGTGGGTATGGCTACACCTTC | CASSPKQGSGYGYTF
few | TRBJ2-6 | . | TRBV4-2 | TGTGCCAGCAGCCACAAGAGCTCTGGGGCCAACGTCCTGACTTTC | CASSHKSSGANVLTF
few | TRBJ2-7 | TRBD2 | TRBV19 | TGTGCCAGTGGCGGAACCGGGACTAGGGCCTACGAGCAGTACTTC | CASGGTGTRAYEQYF
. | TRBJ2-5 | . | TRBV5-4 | TGTGCCAGCAGCTTGGATGGGGGCCTTGCTGAGACCCAGTACTTC | CASSLDGGLAETQYF
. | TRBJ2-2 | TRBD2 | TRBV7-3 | TGTGCCAGCAGCTTAGGACTAGCGGCAGGGCCCGGGGAGCTGTTTTTT | CASSLGLAAGPGELFF
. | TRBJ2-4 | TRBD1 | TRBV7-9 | TGTGCCAGCAGCCATCGACAGGGGGCCAAAAACATTCAGTACTTC | CASSHRQGAKNIQYF
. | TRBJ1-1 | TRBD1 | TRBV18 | TGTGCCAGCTCACCCCGACAGGGGGGTGACACTGAAGCTTTCTTT | CASSPRQGGDTEAFF
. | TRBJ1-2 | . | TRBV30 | TGTGCCTGGAGTGTCCGTTCAAGGGACTATGGCTACACCTTC | CAWSVRSRDYGYTF
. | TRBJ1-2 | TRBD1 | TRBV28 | TGTGCCAGCAGTTTGCACGGGACAGGGCAGGGCTACACCTTC | CASSLHGTGQGYTF
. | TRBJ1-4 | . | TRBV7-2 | TGTGCCAGCAGCTTAGGTTGGGCTTTAAATGAAAAACTGTTTTTT | CASSLGWALNEKLFF